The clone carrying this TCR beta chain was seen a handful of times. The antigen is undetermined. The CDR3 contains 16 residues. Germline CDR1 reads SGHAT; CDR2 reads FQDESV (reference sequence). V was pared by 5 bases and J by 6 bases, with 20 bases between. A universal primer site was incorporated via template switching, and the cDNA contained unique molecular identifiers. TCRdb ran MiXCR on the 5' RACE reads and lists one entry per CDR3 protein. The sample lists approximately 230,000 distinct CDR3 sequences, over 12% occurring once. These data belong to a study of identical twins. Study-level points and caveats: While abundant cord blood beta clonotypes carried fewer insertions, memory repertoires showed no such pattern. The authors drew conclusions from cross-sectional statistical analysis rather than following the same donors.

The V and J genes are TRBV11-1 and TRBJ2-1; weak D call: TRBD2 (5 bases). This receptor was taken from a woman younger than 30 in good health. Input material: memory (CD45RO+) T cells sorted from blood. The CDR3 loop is CASSRRAGIAGNEQFF. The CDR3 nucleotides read TGTGCCAGCAGCCGACGGGCCGGGATCGCGGGCAATGAGCAGTTCTTC.